This paragraph reports one T cell receptor (beta chain). Sequenced material consisted of expressed TCRB transcripts (all of the isolated RNA was reverse transcribed). Method: immunoSEQ multiplex PCR; TCRdb's copy keeps in-frame clones and lacks some. Found here are 200,000 to 250,000 clones, 68% of them singletons; the top ten hold around 0.05%. One heparinised blood draw averaging around 0.12 L was given by each donor. This entry is derived from a study of beta chain features in type 1 diabetes. The material sequenced was naive CD4+ T cells from blood. The TCR comes from a man aged 30 to 39 in good health.

DNA of the CDR3: TGTGCCAGCAGCCAGAGCGGGAGCCAATCCTACGAGCAGTACTTC. Amino acid sequence: CASSQSGSQSYEQYF. The chain carries TRBV7-2 and TRBJ2-7, with 8 positions matching TRBD2. V shed 5 bases and J 1 base; nucleotides not matched to a gene: 7. CDR1 is SGHTA and CDR2 is FQGNSA in the germline V gene. CDR3 size: 15 residues. Using reference TRBV7-2 and TRBJ2-7 for the parts outside the CDR3, the full variable domain is GAGVSQSPSNKVTEKGKDVELRCDPISGHTALYWYRQSLGQGLEFLIYFQGNSAPDKSGLPSDRFSAERTGGSVSTLTIQRTQQEDSAVYLCASSQSGSQSYEQYFGPGTRLTVT.